This T cell receptor beta chain appears in the sequencing data of a study of shared clonotypes between healthy human individuals (dated by TCRdb to 2020 to 2021). Turning to the overall study: The cohort included a few men and a couple of women between 18 and 49 years of age. For each donor, CD4 naive and CD4 memory were each given three plates, CD8 naive was given two plates, and CD8 memory was given one plate. Blood TCR repertoires of a handful of healthy adults were deeply sequenced to estimate repertoire size and the extent of clonotype sharing between individuals. To increase sequencing depth and limit assay-specific biases, TCR repertoire library preparation and sequencing were carried out by different laboratories using diverse techniques. Per donor, leukapheresis produced somewhere between about 0.94 and 9.5 billion PBMCs. The full study reports these points: Across a few donors, about 4.5% of naive CD4, 3% to 4% of naive CD8, roughly 2.2% of memory CD4, and about 0.4% of memory CD8 clonotypes were shared. Sampling was limited to blood, and TCR repertoires in tissue likely differ from TCR repertoires in blood. Pairwise subsampling indicated that sequencing depth was expected to affect the degree of clonotype sharing among donors. Rarefaction of sorted-subset datasets indicated incomplete sequencing despite the large sequencing depth. The genetic and exposure-history diversity represented was limited by the small number of donors. Naive subsets generally had larger estimated clonotype richness than memory subsets did. Clonotypes shared by all four sorted-subset donors showed higher generation probabilities than non-shared clonotypes.

CDR1 and CDR2 are read off the germline V gene as MDHEN and SYDVKM. Including the terminal cysteine and phenylalanine, the CDR3 comprises 16 residues. Here the CDR3 DNA is all that survives: 48 bases in frame from base 1. Between the V and J ends, shortened by 5 bases and 0 bases respectively, the junction contains 14 bases. The donors were healthy, HIV-negative adults who had no recently reported acute infections or vaccinations. Only Caucasian adults living in Nashville, Tennessee, USA were represented among the donors. CD4+ T cells were enriched by magnetic negative selection, after which naive cells were positively selected on CD45RA and the negative fraction was taken as the memory subset. After blood collection by leukapheresis, PBMCs were isolated using Ficoll-Histopaque density gradient centrifugation and then cryopreserved in the vapor phase of liquid nitrogen. Purity and quantity of every magnetically sorted T cell population were checked by analytical flow cytometry. Each sorted fraction had its genomic DNA isolated and then quantified by UV absorbance on a Nanodrop 2000c.

With regard to this clone: The clone's antigen remains unknown. No per-base quality is available; no much larger clone lies one base away.

Using the deep immunoSEQ assay, multiplex PCR amplified TCR CDR3 regions from genomic DNA. Extracted genomic DNA from each cell subset was spread evenly across all wells of several immunoSEQ 96-well plates, with each plate serving as a replicate. For sorted subsets, 200 to 250 ng of genomic DNA, equivalent to around 29,000 T cell genomes, went into each replicate PCR. Purified libraries were measured with a Qubit 3.0 fluorometer, size-checked on a Bioanalyzer 2100, and measured again with the KAPA Library Quantification kit. Every immunoSEQ 96-well plate was sequenced on a dedicated single-read 150-cycle Illumina NextSeq 550 flow cell. The authors' analysis ran thus. Because the immunoSEQ output included only junctional sequences and no quality scores, the filtering could not be the same as the filtering used for full-length reads. Sequences were annotated with PyIR, a Python wrapper for IgBLAST v1.9, and V/J genes and CDR3 were assigned using IMGT germline references. Reads with weak V/J assignments (E-value above 1e-6), missing CDR3, stop codons, out-of-frame junctions, or ambiguous translated residues were removed. V3J clonotypes were defined by identical inferred V gene, J gene, and CDR3 amino acid sequence. Percentage overlap between repertoires was computed as shared unique clonotypes divided by the size of the smaller repertoire. Richness of each repertoire was evaluated using RTK rarefaction, the Chao1 estimator, and Recon v2.1 estimates of unobserved clonotypes. Generation probabilities for all TCRbeta clonotypes obtained by the gDNA method from four donors were computed using OLGA. TCRdb carries this immuneACCESS record with in-frame sequences only. Its versions omit some clonotypes, under half of them owing to an unresolved V gene in the studies checked, with the rest unexplained. The DNA was the basis for D and trimming; V, J and clone size are from that table. A total of more than 900,000 clones appear in this sample, 75% to 85% of them only once. Of the sample, 0.61% falls within the top ten clones.

The sequence came from a man between 18 and 29 years old in good health. Some clones in this sample may be carry-over from other donors' samples. The rearranged chain carries TRBV28 and TRBJ1-3; perhaps TRBD1 is the D gene, with 5 bases matching. Sequenced sample: memory CD4+ T cells from PBMCs. The sample's cell subset or site label, in plain terms: CD45RA-negative fraction. The CDR3 protein is CASSLMVGVSGNTIYF. The nucleotide sequence reads TGTGCCAGCAGTCTAATGGTGGGGGTCTCTGGAAACACCATATATTTT.